This T cell receptor beta chain was observed in a study of cytomegalovirus exposure and HLA in healthy donors. General observations from the study: Researchers counted some 150 TCR beta chains as cytomegalovirus-associated. Three of the chains that were CMV-associated were confirmed in vitro to be specific for CMV antigens. Clusters of TCRs from the first cohort tended to co-occur in the 100 to 150 validation repertoires (as a later analysis found). Published work reported that the classifier diagnosed cytomegalovirus status with high specificity and sensitivity.

This table comes from immunoSEQ multiplex PCR, and its TCRdb copy is limited to in-frame clones, with some not included. The sample lists around 130,000 clones, around nine tenths occurring once. As to this clone: Antigen unknown.

The CDR3 spans 14 residues. Deletions cut 3 bases from V and 5 bases from J, with 13 bases between. Germline V gives CDR1 SGHTA, CDR2 FQGNSA. The sequence was collected from a man younger than 45 in good health and CMV-seronegative. The material sequenced was PBMCs. V and J are TRBV7-2 and TRBJ1-1, with D possibly matching TRBD1 (6 bases). CDR3 loop: CASSFYRVGTEAFF. As DNA, the CDR3 is TGTGCCAGCAGCTTTTACAGGGTTGGGACTGAAGCTTTCTTT.